This paragraph reports one T cell receptor (beta chain). This record belongs to a study of shared clonotypes between healthy human individuals. V shed 1 base and J shed 5 bases, with 16 bases lying between them. Looked up from germline, CDR1 is GTSNPN and CDR2 is SVGIG (reference sequence). The CDR3 length is 15 residues. The data were produced by immunoSEQ multiplex PCR, yet TCRdb's version contains in-frame clones alone and is incomplete. The repertoire holds about a million clones, roughly 80% seen once, with about 1.5% in the top ten. This receptor was obtained from a man aged 18 to 30 in good health. Sequencing was carried out using memory CD4+ T cells sorted from blood. Noted subset: CD45RA-negative fraction. The chain combines TRBV30 with TRBJ2-3, with D possibly TRBD2 on 5 matching bases. CDR3 sequence: CAWSGRLGGGDTQYF. The CDR3, as DNA: TGTGCCTGGAGTGGACGTTTGGGTGGAGGAGATACGCAGTATTTT.